This T cell receptor beta chain is from a study of blood T cell repertoires in COVID-19. The wider study: Some COVID-19 samples were acute and others convalescent; all came from the United States, Italy and Spain. In each case, the material was cDNA or gDNA derived from T cells, B-cell-depleted T cells, or PBMCs.

In the study's own analysis: Amplified reference gene primers provided the basis for estimating nucleated cell counts. Method: immunoSEQ multiplex PCR; TCRdb's copy keeps in-frame clones and lacks some. The DNA gave D and trimming, while V, J and clone size come from that table. The sample has approximately 110,000 clones; 70% to 90% are singletons. Per germline, CDR1 MGHDK and CDR2 SYGVNS. The CDR3 sequence is 15 residues long. V dropped 6 bases and J dropped 8; count of bases not matched to a gene: 14. Sequencing was done on a sample of peripheral blood. The chain has TRBV25-1 and TRBJ2-7; the match to TRBD1 covers 9 bases. The source is a woman between 50 and 59 years old with active or convalescent COVID-19. CDR3 amino acids: CASRSMGQGGQQQYF. As DNA, the CDR3 is TGTGCCAGCAGGAGTATGGGACAGGGAGGTCAACAGCAGTACTTC.